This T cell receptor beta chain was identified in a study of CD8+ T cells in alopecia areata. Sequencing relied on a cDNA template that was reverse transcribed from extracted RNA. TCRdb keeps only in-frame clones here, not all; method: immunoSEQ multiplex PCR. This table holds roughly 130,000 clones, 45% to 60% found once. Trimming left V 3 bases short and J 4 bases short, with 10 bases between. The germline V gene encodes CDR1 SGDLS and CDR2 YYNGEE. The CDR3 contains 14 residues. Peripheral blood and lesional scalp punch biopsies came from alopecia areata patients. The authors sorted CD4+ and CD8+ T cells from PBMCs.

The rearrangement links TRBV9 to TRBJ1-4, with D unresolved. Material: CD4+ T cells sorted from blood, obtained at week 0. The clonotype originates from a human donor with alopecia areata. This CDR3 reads CASSERAYNEKLFF. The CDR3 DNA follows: TGTGCCAGCAGCGAGAGGGCTTATAATGAAAAACTGTTTTTT.